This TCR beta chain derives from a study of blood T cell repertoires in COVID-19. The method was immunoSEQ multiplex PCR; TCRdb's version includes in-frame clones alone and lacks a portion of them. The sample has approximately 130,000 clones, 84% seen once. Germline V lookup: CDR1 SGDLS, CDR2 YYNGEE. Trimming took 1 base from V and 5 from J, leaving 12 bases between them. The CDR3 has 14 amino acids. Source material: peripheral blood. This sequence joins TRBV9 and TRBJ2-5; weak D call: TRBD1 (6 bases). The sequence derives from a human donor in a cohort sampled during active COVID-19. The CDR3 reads CASSVSDRRETQYF. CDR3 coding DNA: TGTGCCAGCAGCGTATCCGACAGGAGGGAGACCCAGTACTTC.